One and the same sample provided the 29 T cell receptor beta chains below, sequenced in a study of T cells after yellow fever vaccination. TCRdb reprocessed the 5' RACE reads with MiXCR, giving one entry per CDR3 protein. The repertoire holds some 300,000 distinct CDR3 sequences, with around 3.9% as singletons. The sample was PBMCs, taken on the day of the yellow fever booster vaccination. These receptors all come from a man aged 18 to 30 who received the YFV17D yellow fever vaccine.

This clonotype was observed a few times. The germline gene is not matched at one end of the junction; a read error may be the cause. The genes are TRBV29-1 and TRBJ2-1, with TRBD1 identical over 9 bases. This CDR3 region has 11 residues. Germline V gene lookup returns CDR1 SQVTM and CDR2 ANQGSEA. CDR3 nucleotide sequence: TGCAGCGTCATTAGGACAGGGGAAGAACAATTC. Its protein is CSVIRTGEEQF.

This clonotype was observed many times. The V and J genes are TRBV12-3 or TRBV12-4 and TRBJ2-7; D is unresolved. The CDR3 consists of 12 residues. Trimming removed 3 bases from V and 2 bases from J, with 5 bases in between. The DNA of the CDR3 is TGTGCCAGCAGTTTTAACACCTACGAGCAGTACGTC. This sequence encodes CASSFNTYEQYV.

The chain joins TRBV6-2 or TRBV6-3 to TRBJ1-5; TRBD1 agrees at 11 bases. With 0 bases clipped from V and 4 bases from J, the junction kept 11 bases outside the gene matches. The CDR3 has 19 residues. The germline V gene has CDR1 MNHEY and CDR2 SVGEGT. CDR3 in DNA: TGTGCCAGCAGTTACTCGATCCCCTTCGGGACAGGGGGAAATCAGCCCCAGCATTTT. Protein: CASSYSIPFGTGGNQPQHF.

This clonotype was observed a handful of times. CDR3 loop: CASSLRRSSYNSPLHF. Here the CDR3 DNA reads TGTGCCAGCAGTTTACGCCGGAGCTCCTATAATTCACCCCTCCACTTT. V gene TRBV28 combines with J gene TRBJ1-6, with D unresolved. From germline, CDR1 is MDHEN and CDR2 SYDVKM. V was trimmed by 2 bases and J by 0 bases, leaving 8 bases between them. The length of the CDR3 is 16 residues.

V usage is TRBV2 and J usage is TRBJ2-7, with unresolved D. The germline gives CDR1 SNHLY, CDR2 FYNNEI. Deletions cut 3 bases from V and 2 bases from J, with 8 bases between. The length of the CDR3 is 13 residues. The DNA for the CDR3 is TGTGCCAGCAGTGATCCTTTCGCCTACGAGCAGTACGTC. It codes for CASSDPFAYEQYV.

This clonotype was seen a handful of times. Here the CDR3 reads CSADGGLTGELFF. The CDR3 DNA follows: TGCAGTGCTGATGGGGGCCTCACCGGGGAGCTGTTTTTT. The V and J genes are TRBV20-1 and TRBJ2-2; D perhaps matches TRBD1 (6 bases). The CDR3 is made up of 13 amino acids. The germline gives CDR1 DFQATT, CDR2 SNEGSKA (reference sequence). Trimming removed 5 bases from V and 4 bases from J, with 11 bases in between.

This clonotype was counted a few times. The V gene is TRBV20-1, the J gene TRBJ2-7, with 10 bases that match TRBD2. The CDR3 has 15 residues. The V and J ends lost 0 bases and 4 bases, in that order; junction bases with no gene match: 6. Per germline, CDR1 DFQATT and CDR2 SNEGSKA (reference sequence). Written as DNA, the CDR3 is TGCAGTGCTAGAGATCCGAGCGGGGGGGCTTACGAGCAGTACGTC. Translated, it gives CSARDPSGGAYEQYV.

This clonotype has just a few counts. The J gene is TRBJ2-7, the V gene TRBV7-2; 12 nucleotides line up with TRBD1. V was clipped by 5 bases and J by 6 bases; unmatched bases: 2. The CDR3 is made up of 13 amino acids. CDR1 is SGHTA, CDR2 FQGNSA, per germline. The CDR3 loop reads CASSRDRGREQYV. DNA for the CDR3: TGTGCCAGCAGCCGGGACAGGGGGCGCGAGCAGTACGTC.

Ten or more counts support this clonotype. J is TRBJ1-2 and V is TRBV4-1; 7 bases agree with TRBD1. The CDR3 is 14 residues long. V was clipped by 4 bases and J by 4 bases; unmatched bases: 6. The germline gives CDR1 MGHRA, CDR2 YSYEKL. This CDR3 reads CASSLSGQSYGYTF. CDR3 nucleotide sequence: TGCGCCAGCAGCCTTTCGGGACAGAGCTATGGCTACACCTTC.

The table lists this clonotype with a few counts. The V gene is TRBV24-1, the J gene TRBJ2-7; TRBD1 matches 7 bases. The CDR3 is 16 amino acids. Germline-derived CDR1 and CDR2 are KGHDR and SFDVKD. The ends lost 2 bases at V and 2 bases at J; junction bases unmatched: 8. This CDR3 reads CATSDWDRSGTYEQYV. The CDR3 DNA reads TGTGCCACCAGTGATTGGGACAGATCGGGGACCTACGAGCAGTACGTC.

The chain uses TRBV29-1 and TRBJ1-5; 7 bases fit TRBD1. The V segment lost 5 bases and the J segment 10 bases; nucleotides outside the gene matches: 11. The CDR3 extends over 13 amino acids. Looked up from germline, CDR1 is SQVTM and CDR2 is ANQGSEA. In DNA form, the CDR3 reads TGCAGCGTTTCGTCAGGGGGAGATAATCCCCAGCATTTT. Amino acid sequence: CSVSSGGDNPQHF. The full variable domain, its missing parts supplied by reference TRBV29-1 and TRBJ1-5, is SAVISQKPSRDICQRGTSLTIQCQVDSQVTMMFWYRQQPGQSLTLIATANQGSEATYESGFVIDKFPISRPNLTFSTLTVSNMSPEDSSIYLCSVSSGGDNPQHFGDGTRLSIL.

J is TRBJ2-1 and V is TRBV27, with D perhaps TRBD2 (6 bases). The CDR3 is 16 amino acids. Trimming cost V 7 bases and J 7 bases, with 23 bases left between them. Germline V gene data show CDR1 as MNHEY and CDR2 as SMNVEV (reference sequence). This CDR3 is CASKERLEGWNNEQFF. In nucleotides, the CDR3 is TGTGCCAGCAAAGAAAGGTTGGAGGGTTGGAATAATGAGCAGTTCTTC.

This clonotype has ten or more counts. The chain carries TRBV9 and TRBJ2-5; D may be TRBD1 (6 bases). The V end lost 3 bases, the J end lost 2 bases, and 14 bases lay between the germline ends. The CDR3 runs to 15 residues. From germline, CDR1 is SGDLS and CDR2 YYNGEE. The CDR3 sequence: CASSELGQSQETQYF. CDR3 sequence (DNA): TGTGCCAGCAGCGAACTCGGACAGTCTCAAGAGACCCAGTACTTC.

This clonotype was seen ten or more times. An end of the junction does not agree with germline; a read error may underlie this. V and J are TRBV27 and TRBJ2-5; the D gene is possibly TRBD1 (5 bases). CDR3 length: 13 amino acids. From germline, CDR1 is MNHEY and CDR2 SMNVEV (reference sequence). The CDR3 reads CASSPTIGVLRYF. CDR3 sequence (DNA): TGTGCCAGCAGCCCGACGATAGGGGTCCTTCGTTATTTC.

The J gene is TRBJ2-7, the V gene TRBV6-1; D remains ambiguous. The germline V and J ends were trimmed by 4 bases and 1 base, with 5 bases remaining between them. Germline CDR1 and CDR2: MNHNS and SASEGT. This CDR3 spans 12 amino acids. CDR3 sequence: CASSGLSYEQYV. The CDR3 bases are TGTGCCAGCAGTGGACTGTCCTACGAGCAGTACGTC.

In this sample, this clonotype turned up many times. The rearrangement links TRBV27 to TRBJ2-5, with TRBD1 matching 7 bases. CDR3 size: 15 residues. Germline CDR1 and CDR2: MNHEY and SMNVEV (reference sequence). V gave up 5 bases and J gave up 1 base; unmatched junction bases: 7. The CDR3 region is CASSKRGQIQETQYF. The DNA for the CDR3 is TGTGCCAGCAGTAAACGGGGACAGATCCAAGAGACCCAGTACTTC.

Ten or more counts support this clonotype. The chain employs TRBV5-1 and TRBJ2-7; no clear D gene. This CDR3 contains 17 residues. Per the germline V gene, CDR1 is SGHRS and CDR2 is YFSETQ. The ends were cut back, 0 bases at V and 2 bases at J, with 18 bases in the middle. This chain's CDR3 is CASSLGFPLDAPYEQYV. DNA of the CDR3: TGCGCCAGCAGCTTGGGATTCCCGCTAGACGCCCCCTACGAGCAGTACGTC.

This clonotype turned up a few times. V usage is TRBV4-1 and J usage is TRBJ2-4; D could derive from TRBD1 or TRBD2 (6 bases each). Trimming took off 0 bases at V and 9 bases at J, with 12 bases between the two ends. Germline loops: CDR1 MGHRA, CDR2 YSYEKL. CDR3 size: 14 residues. For the CDR3, the DNA is TGCGCCAGCAGCCAAGATCAACGGGGGCCCATTCAGTACTTC. As protein: CASSQDQRGPIQYF.

The sample holds many counts of this clonotype. CDR3 sequence reads: CASSPPGGGTDTQYF. In DNA form, the CDR3 reads TGTGCCAGCAGCCCACCGGGGGGGGGCACAGATACGCAGTATTTT. This chain joins TRBV5-4 and TRBJ2-3; 8 bases agree with TRBD2. The CDR3 consists of 15 residues. Trimming at V came to 4 bases and at J to 1 base, leaving 5 bases not matched to a gene. Germline CDR1 is SGHNT and CDR2 is YYREEE (reference sequence).

The chain carries TRBV12-3 or TRBV12-4 and TRBJ1-1, with D unclear. This CDR3 spans 14 amino acids. Trimming stripped 1 base from V and 5 bases from J, with 11 bases between. CDR3 in amino acids: CASSLEGLGTEAFF. CDR3 bases: TGTGCCAGCAGTTTAGAGGGCCTAGGGACTGAAGCTTTCTTT.

This clonotype was detected only a few times. The CDR3 nucleotides are TGCGCCAGCAGCTTGAATACGAGGGGGAACACTGAAGCTTTCTTT. Its protein product is CASSLNTRGNTEAFF. V is TRBV5-1 and J is TRBJ1-1; D is possibly TRBD1 (5 bases). Germline CDR1 is SGHRS and CDR2 is YFSETQ. The V end was cut by 1 base, the J end by 1 base, with 11 bases between. This CDR3 is built from 15 residues.

This chain links TRBV7-2 with TRBJ2-1; 15 bases match TRBD2. The CDR3 is 15 residues long. J gave up 10 bases and V 4 bases, and 5 bases lay outside the gene matches. From germline, CDR1 is SGHTA and CDR2 FQGNSA. DNA of the CDR3: TGTGCCAGCAGCTCCAGGACTAGCGGGGGGGGAGAGCAGTTCTTC. It encodes CASSSRTSGGGEQFF.

This clonotype has ten or more counts. This chain joins TRBV4-1 and TRBJ2-1; D may match TRBD1 or TRBD2 (5 bases each). V was pared by 1 base and J by 6 bases, with 16 bases between. CDR3 size: 16 residues. From germline, CDR1 is MGHRA and CDR2 YSYEKL. The CDR3 region is CASSQGSGTRANEQFF. CDR3 DNA sequence: TGCGCCAGCAGCCAAGGGTCCGGGACCCGGGCCAATGAGCAGTTCTTC.

V usage is TRBV5-1 and J usage is TRBJ2-5; D uncertain. CDR1 SGHRS and CDR2 YFSETQ come from the germline V gene. This CDR3 has 15 amino acids. V gave up 4 bases and J gave up 1 base, with 14 bases separating them. The DNA for the CDR3 is TGCGCCAGCAGCGTCCATGGGCCTCCCCAAGAGACCCAGTACTTC. As protein: CASSVHGPPQETQYF.

Only a few counts were recorded for this clonotype. This rearrangement joins TRBV12-3 or TRBV12-4 to TRBJ2-1; D is perhaps TRBD2 (7 bases). The V end was cut by 3 bases, the J end by 8 bases, with 14 bases between. The CDR3 totals 14 residues. CDR3 bases: TGTGCCAGCAGTTTTGCGGGGGCTTCCGATGAGCAGTTCTTC. As protein: CASSFAGASDEQFF.

This sequence joins TRBV4-3 and TRBJ2-2, with D perhaps assigned TRBD1 or TRBD2 (6 bases each). V lost 7 bases, J lost 0 bases, and 15 bases lay in between. The germline gives CDR1 LGHNA, CDR2 YSLEER. The length of the CDR3 is 16 residues. The CDR3 region has the DNA TGCGCCAGCAAGGGGGGCACACTGGCGAACACCGGGGAGCTGTTTTTT. Its protein is CASKGGTLANTGELFF.

This clonotype came up a few times. CDR3 coding DNA: TGTGCCAGCAGCTTGGCGTCGTCTCCCGGGTTCGACACTGAAGCTTTCTTT. Translating it yields CASSLASSPGFDTEAFF. The chain carries TRBV5-4 and TRBJ1-1, with no clear D. The CDR3 has 17 residues. Per the germline V gene, CDR1 is SGHNT and CDR2 is YYREEE (reference sequence). V shed 0 bases and J shed 3 bases, with 18 bases lying between them.

This clonotype was observed many times. This chain links TRBV12-3 or TRBV12-4 with TRBJ2-5; the match to TRBD1 covers 7 bases. The J segment lost 5 bases and the V segment lost 7 bases, leaving 13 bases of the junction unmatched. The CDR3 is made up of 15 amino acids. The CDR3 here is CASTTTLRGWETQYF. CDR3 nucleotide sequence: TGTGCCAGCACCACAACGCTCAGGGGGTGGGAGACCCAGTACTTC.

The chain links TRBV27 to TRBJ2-3, with 11 bases lining up with TRBD1. The CDR3 runs to 15 residues. CDR1 is MNHEY and CDR2 is SMNVEV in the germline V gene (reference sequence). The V segment lost 6 bases and the J segment 5 bases; nucleotides outside the gene matches: 7. CDR3: CASRPRTGGIDTQYF. CDR3 in DNA: TGTGCCAGCAGACCACGGACAGGGGGCATAGATACGCAGTATTTT.